This record concerns one T cell receptor beta chain sequence. The antigen is undetermined. This sample stems from a study of shared clonotypes between healthy human individuals. Overall study: Ranging from 18 to 49 in age, donors were two women and a few men. Plates per donor: three CD4 naive, three CD4 memory, two CD8 naive, one CD8 memory. General study points: When naive CD4 clonotypes were compared across a few donors, around 5% were shared.

There were no recent acute infections or vaccinations among the donors, who were healthy HIV-negative adults. Clones were sequenced by immunoSEQ multiplex PCR, and TCRdb holds only the in-frame ones, with some missing. Altogether some 89,000 clones are present, around two thirds being singletons, with the ten largest covering less than 50%. Per the germline V gene, CDR1 is MDHEN and CDR2 is SYDVKM. V was clipped by 1 base and J by 3 bases, with 4 bases between them. This CDR3 region has 12 residues. This clonotype was sampled from a man aged 25 to 40 in good health. Sequencing input: memory CD8+ T cells sorted from blood. Documented subset: CD45RO+ cells pooled with CCR7-negative TemRA cells. The gene calls are TRBV28 and TRBJ2-7; D uncertain. The CDR3 coding sequence is TGTGCCAGCAGTTTATTGTTCTACGAGCAGTACTTC. As protein: CASSLLFYEQYF.